This T cell receptor beta chain was documented in a study of cytomegalovirus exposure and HLA in healthy donors. Study summary: The Caucasian-associated ancestry cluster contained about 80% of the approximately 420 genotyped donors. Whole-study results and caveats: As a later analysis revealed, most CMV-associated TCR beta chains appeared HLA-restricted.

Points on this clone: What it binds is unknown. Germline is not matched at one junction end, which may reflect a read error.

Primers for the PCR totalled 60 Vbeta and 13 Jbeta. Sequencing used immunoSEQ multiplex PCR; TCRdb keeps in-frame clones, though not all of them. The sample holds around 150,000 clones, roughly 79% seen once. Germline CDR1 is MNHEY and CDR2 is SMNVEV (reference sequence). The CDR3 consists of 16 residues. The source material was PBMCs. This receptor was obtained from a middle-aged woman in good health and CMV-seronegative. The J gene is TRBJ1-5, the V gene TRBV27; TRBD1 is a possible D gene (5 bases). The chain's CDR3 is CASSSTRREGNRPQHF. The CDR3 bases are TGTGCCAGCAGTTCTACACGCAGGGAAGGCAATCGGCCCCAGCATTTT.